Reported below is one T cell receptor (beta chain). Its recognized antigen is unknown. The record has no base qualities; no much larger clone is one base away. The CDR3 has 13 amino acids, counting the end cysteine and phenylalanine. Only CDR3 DNA remains: 39 bases, in frame from the first base. Taken from the germline V gene, the CDR1 and CDR2 loops are SNHLY and FYNNEI. Trimmed from V: 7 bases; trimmed from J: 0 bases; junction bases lacking a gene match: 1. The protocol used for the library was the immunoSEQ multiplex PCR assay. Sourced from immuneACCESS, this table was stored by TCRdb with only in-frame sequences that have V and J called. A share of the clones is absent; for the studies checked, an unresolved V gene accounts for under half, and the remainder has no known explanation. This sample holds tens of thousands of clones; nearly 90% were observed only once. Jointly, the top ten make up under 0.9% of the sample.

These data belong to a study of T cell changes during pregnancy in multiple sclerosis (dated by TCRdb to between 2017 and 2020). With regard to the full study: The study examined how the T cell repertoire changed over the course of pregnancy in women with multiple sclerosis.

The TCR sequence derives from a female donor with multiple sclerosis, enrolled in a pregnancy study. The rearranged chain carries TRBV2 and TRBJ2-3, and 7 bases in between align with TRBD1. This sample comprised CD4+ T cells from peripheral blood mononuclear cells, obtained after pregnancy. The nucleotide sequence reads as follows: TGTGCCAGCAAAGGGGGCAGCACAGATACGCAGTATTTT. This yields the protein CASKGGSTDTQYF. When the CDR3 is completed using the reference TRBV2 and TRBJ2-3 genes on either side, the full variable domain is EPEVTQTPSHQVTQMGQEVILRCVPISNHLYFYWYRQILGQKVEFLVSFYNNEISEKSEIFDDQFSVERPDGSNFTLKIRSTKLEDSAMYFCASKGGSTDTQYFGPGTRLTVL.